This TCR beta chain was documented in a study of T cell responses to AZD1222 COVID-19 vaccine. Clones were sequenced by immunoSEQ multiplex PCR, and TCRdb holds only the in-frame ones, with some missing. The table includes about 120,000 clones, around 85% detected once. CDR1 is SGHTA and CDR2 is FQGTGA in the germline V gene. V dropped 3 bases and J dropped 0 bases, with 8 bases sitting between them. The CDR3 length is 15 residues. This specimen consisted of peripheral blood, obtained on day 0 of MenACWY control vaccination. The chain has TRBV7-3 and TRBJ2-2; TRBD2 might be the D (6 bases). The clonotype was recovered from an adult in good health. This CDR3 is CASSFGGTNTGELFF. The DNA of the CDR3 is TGTGCCAGCAGCTTCGGCGGGACGAACACCGGGGAGCTGTTTTTT.